The rows below give T cell receptor beta chains drawn from one sample of a study of blood T cells in healthy people across ages. TCRdb analysed the 5' RACE reads with MiXCR anew, one entry per CDR3 protein. Here the sample spans 1.5 million or so distinct CDR3 sequences, approximately 42% being singletons. Input material: blood. Receptors originate from a woman aged 18-30 years in good health. Both conserved end residues are trimmed from each CDR3. Some rows mark clone size as missing; the rest say once, few, many or name a class of expanded clone.

j_call,cdr3_length,clone_size,v_call,cdr3_aa
TRBJ2-1,11,few,TRBV6-5,ASTQRGGNEQF
TRBJ2-3,15,NA,TRBV9,ASSVELAEGGTDTQY
TRBJ1-4,13,few,TRBV5-6,ASSLGTEGKEKLF
TRBJ2-7,12,NA,TRBV10-3,ATSLAGGQNEQY
TRBJ2-3,13,NA,TRBV6-1,AAYSGGSSTDTQY
TRBJ1-2,13,NA,TRBV3-1,ASSLNHRQGDGYT
TRBJ2-7,12,few,TRBV5-1,ASSLKAGSYEQY
TRBJ1-1,14,NA,TRBV7-2,ASSIAPVPVSVEAF
TRBJ1-2,14,NA,TRBV5-5,ASSSPDRLKDYGYT
TRBJ2-1,10,NA,TRBV20-1,SGDREGYEQF
TRBJ2-1,12,NA,TRBV11-2,ASSTGLAYNEQF
TRBJ1-3,14,NA,TRBV5-1,ASSLETTGTGNTIY
TRBJ2-7,13,many,TRBV10-3,ANHGLFRDSYEQY
TRBJ1-6,11,few,TRBV10-1,ASSAGSGSPLH
TRBJ2-3,15,NA,TRBV7-9,ASSLAAGGDGTDTQY
TRBJ2-5,14,few,TRBV27,ASSFSFAGHLETQY
NA,13,few,TRBV12-3/TRBV12-4,ASSFMVVGAETQY
TRBJ2-1,11,few,TRBV7-2,ASSLASSNEQF
NA,13,NA,TRBV7-2,ASSSRLGGLGEQY
NA,12,NA,TRBV20-1,SAATGTGLAEQY
TRBJ1-2,13,NA,TRBV18,ASSPRDRGPFGGT
TRBJ2-1,13,NA,TRBV6-1,ASSETWTSHNEQF
TRBJ1-5,13,NA,TRBV4-2,ASSQGTGQDQPQH
TRBJ2-5,13,few,TRBV12-3/TRBV12-4,ASSFARGLMETQY
TRBJ1-4,11,few,TRBV10-3,AISGAVNEKLF
NA,13,NA,TRBV7-9,ASSSDSGRAYEQY
TRBJ2-3,13,few,TRBV10-3,AISYSGTDTDTQY
TRBJ2-7,10,few,TRBV3-1,ASSLDYNEQY
TRBJ1-2,10,NA,TRBV3-1,ASSQDERGYT
TRBJ1-6,12,NA,TRBV20-1,SARDTGGNSPLH
TRBJ1-1,12,NA,TRBV20-1,SATGQVLNTEAF